The next 15 T cell receptor beta chains were all read from a single sample in a study of cytomegalovirus exposure and HLA in healthy donors. The PCR contained 60 Vbeta and 13 Jbeta primers. Here immunoSEQ multiplex PCR was the method, and the copy in TCRdb shows in-frame clones only, minus some. Here the sample spans 100,000 to 150,000 clones, about 68% being singletons. The sample was PBMCs. Receptor source: a woman aged 45-65 years in good health and CMV-seropositive.

CDR3 coding DNA: TGTGCCAGCAGCCCGACCAGGGGGCAGGTCGACACTGAAGCTTTCTTT. The encoded protein is CASSPTRGQVDTEAFF. The gene calls are TRBV11-2 and TRBJ1-1; TRBD1 matches 8 bases. Germline V gene sequence: CDR1 SGHAT, CDR2 FQNNGV. This CDR3 is built from 16 residues. With V trimmed by 5 bases and J by 3 bases, 11 bases remained unmatched.

This sequence joins TRBV7-6 and TRBJ2-1, with a weak D call TRBD1 (6 bases). Germline loops: CDR1 SGHVS, CDR2 FNYEAQ. This CDR3 is built from 14 residues. Trimming cost V 2 bases and J 8 bases, with 13 bases left between them. CDR3 nucleotides: TGTGCCAGCAGCTTAACAGGGATGCGGGATGAGCAGTTCTTC. It specifies CASSLTGMRDEQFF.

This clone occurred once. The genes are TRBV4-2 and TRBJ2-1; TRBD1 matches 9 bases. J was trimmed by 6 bases and V by 3 bases; bases with no gene match: 6. The germline V gene has CDR1 LGHNA and CDR2 YNFKEQ. The CDR3 length is 15 residues. The CDR3 loop reads CASSQTGTGSNEQFF. CDR3 DNA sequence: TGTGCCAGCAGCCAGACCGGGACAGGGAGCAATGAGCAGTTCTTC.

The rearrangement uses TRBV19 and TRBJ1-4; the match to TRBD1 covers 7 bases. CDR3 length: 14 residues. Germline CDR1 LNHDA, CDR2 SQIVND (reference sequence). Trimming took 5 bases from V and 8 from J; bases not matched to a gene: 8. CDR3 sequence (DNA): TGTGCCAGTAGTGGTCTGGGACAGAGAGAAAAACTGTTTTTT. Amino acid sequence: CASSGLGQREKLFF.

This clone was observed once. The gene calls are TRBV19 and TRBJ2-7; no definite D call. CDR3 length: 12 residues. Germline values: CDR1 LNHDA, CDR2 SQIVND (reference sequence). V shed 3 bases and J shed 1 base, with 4 bases lying between them. CDR3 sequence (DNA): TGTGCCAGTAGTATTCTATCCTACGAGCAGTACTTC. It is translated as CASSILSYEQYF.

This chain joins TRBV5-4 and TRBJ1-2; D not resolved. The CDR3 totals 16 residues. Germline assignment: CDR1 SGHNT and CDR2 YYREEE (reference sequence). V lost 4 bases to trimming and J lost 4 bases, with 20 bases between them. Here the CDR3 reads CASSRETVAGTYGYTF. CDR3 sequence (DNA): TGTGCCAGCAGCCGGGAAACCGTGGCAGGAACCTATGGCTACACCTTC.

The CDR3 protein is CASGLGTGVVETQYF. CDR3 DNA: TGTGCTAGTGGTTTGGGAACAGGGGTTGTAGAGACCCAGTACTTC. The chain carries TRBV12-5 and TRBJ2-5; 7 positions match TRBD1. The CDR3 spans 15 residues. From germline, CDR1 is LGHNT and CDR2 FRNRAP. V was pared by 1 base and J by 4 bases, with 6 bases of the junction left unmatched. Complete variable domain (other parts from reference TRBV12-5 and TRBJ2-5): DARVTQTPRHKVTEMGQEVTMRCQPILGHNTVFWYRQTMMQGLELLAYFRNRAPLDDSGMPKDRFSAEMPDATLATLKIQPSEPRDSAVYFCASGLGTGVVETQYFGPGTRLLVL.

V and J are TRBV2 and TRBJ1-2; the D gene is possibly TRBD1 (6 bases). The V gene lost 8 bases and the J gene lost 8 bases, with 15 bases spanning the gap. There are 12 residues in the CDR3. The germline CDR1 and CDR2 sequences are SNHLY and FYNNEI. In DNA, the CDR3 is TGTGCCAGCTCACAGGGCGTATGGGGCTACACCTTC. Translated, it gives CASSQGVWGYTF.

This clone was picked up one time. V usage is TRBV7-9 and J usage is TRBJ2-7; D not certain. The CDR3 loop spans 12 amino acids. The V end lost 5 bases, the J end lost 2 bases, and 7 bases lay between the germline ends. Germline V gene data show CDR1 as SEHNR and CDR2 as FQNEAQ (reference sequence). The CDR3 coding sequence is TGTGCCAGCAGCCCCGTAACCTACGAGCAGTACTTC. Protein product: CASSPVTYEQYF.

V gene TRBV2 combines with J gene TRBJ2-5; 8 bases line up with TRBD2. CDR3 length: 13 amino acids. With 7 bases clipped from V and 5 bases from J, the junction kept 6 bases outside the gene matches. Germline lookup yields CDR1 SNHLY and CDR2 FYNNEI. The CDR3: CASNERELETQYF. The DNA for the CDR3 is TGTGCCAGCAATGAGCGGGAGCTGGAGACCCAGTACTTC.

This clone appeared a few times. The chain employs TRBV4-2 and TRBJ2-1; perhaps TRBD2 as D (6 bases). Germline-derived CDR1 and CDR2 are LGHNA and YNFKEQ. Trimming removed 1 base at V and 6 bases at J, with 13 bases between. This CDR3 is built from 15 residues. The CDR3 bases are TGTGCCAGCAGCCAAGTCCCCGGGGACTTCAATGAGCAGTTCTTC. Translation: CASSQVPGDFNEQFF.

The chain carries TRBV29-1 and TRBJ2-7; 10 bases match TRBD1. Unmatched junction bases numbered 9, after V lost 0 bases and J lost 4 bases. The CDR3 has 16 amino acids. Per the germline V gene, CDR1 is SQVTM and CDR2 is ANQGSEA. The CDR3 DNA reads TGCAGCGTTGAAGATAACCCGGGACAGGGGATTTACGAGCAGTACTTC. Its translation is CSVEDNPGQGIYEQYF.

This clone was counted only a few times. The chain couples TRBV7-2 to TRBJ2-5; TRBD2 matches 13 bases. The CDR3 sequence is 16 residues long. With V trimmed by 5 bases and J by 0 bases, 3 bases remained unmatched. Germline CDR1 reads SGHTA; CDR2 reads FQGNSA. The CDR3 spells CASSMGLAGNQETQYF. The CDR3 nucleotides are TGTGCCAGCAGCATGGGACTAGCGGGAAACCAAGAGACCCAGTACTTC.

The chain couples TRBV7-9 to TRBJ1-2; 9 nucleotides match TRBD1. V dropped 0 bases and J dropped 8; count of bases not matched to a gene: 10. The CDR3 extends over 16 amino acids. In germline, CDR1 is SEHNR, CDR2 FQNEAQ (reference sequence). CDR3 sequence (DNA): TGTGCCAGCAGCTTAGCGTTACAGGGGGCGATTGGCGGCTACACCTTC. This gives the protein CASSLALQGAIGGYTF. Filled out from reference TRBV7-9 and TRBJ1-2, the complete variable domain reads DTGVSQNPRHKITKRGQNVTFRCDPISEHNRLYWYRQTLGQGPEFLTYFQNEAQLEKSRLLSDRFSAERPKGSFSTLEIQRTEQGDSAMYLCASSLALQGAIGGYTFGSGTRLTVV.

The V gene is TRBV5-4, the J gene TRBJ2-5, with 7 bases aligning to TRBD2. The CDR3 has 14 residues. Per germline, CDR1 SGHNT and CDR2 YYREEE (reference sequence). V gave up 6 bases and J gave up 4 bases; unmatched junction bases: 9. The CDR3 coding sequence is TGTGCCAGCACTCCCGGATGGGGGGGAGAGACCCAGTACTTC. Translated: CASTPGWGGETQYF.